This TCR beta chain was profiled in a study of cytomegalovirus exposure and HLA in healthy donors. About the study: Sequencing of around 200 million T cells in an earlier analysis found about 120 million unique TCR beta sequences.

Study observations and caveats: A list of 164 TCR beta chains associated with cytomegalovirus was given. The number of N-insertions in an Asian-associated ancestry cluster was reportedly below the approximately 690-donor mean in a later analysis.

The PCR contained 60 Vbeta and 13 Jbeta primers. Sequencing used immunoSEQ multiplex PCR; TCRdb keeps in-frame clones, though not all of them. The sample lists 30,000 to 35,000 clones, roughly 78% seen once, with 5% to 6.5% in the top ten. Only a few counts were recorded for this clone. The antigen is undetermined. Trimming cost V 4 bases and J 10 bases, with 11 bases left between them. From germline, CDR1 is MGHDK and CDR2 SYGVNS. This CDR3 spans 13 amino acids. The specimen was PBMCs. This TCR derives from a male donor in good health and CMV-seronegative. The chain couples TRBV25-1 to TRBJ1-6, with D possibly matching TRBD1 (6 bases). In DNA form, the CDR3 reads TGTGCCAGCAGTGGGCAGGGGTTATCACCCCTCCACTTT. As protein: CASSGQGLSPLHF.